Each of the 22 T cell receptor beta chains below was sequenced from the same sample in a study of T cell responses to AZD1222 COVID-19 vaccine. Using immunoSEQ multiplex PCR, the repertoire was profiled, and TCRdb retains in-frame clones only, with some absent. The sample yields roughly 150,000 clones, around 90% seen once. Here the sequenced sample was peripheral blood, taken 28 days after the second AZD1222 dose. These receptor sequences come from an adult who received the AZD1222 COVID-19 vaccine.

V usage is TRBV21-1 and J usage is TRBJ2-3; the table calls TRBD2, which could not be checked here. TRBV21-1 is a pseudogene. This CDR3 is built from 19 residues. CDR3 in amino acids: CASTPDPAGVVKNTDTQYF. CDR3 coding DNA: TGTGCCAGCACCCCCGACCCAGCGGGAGTAGTTAAAAACACAGATACGCAGTATTTT.

The chain uses TRBV2 and TRBJ1-4, with no clear D. This CDR3 spans 15 amino acids. Trimming took off 0 bases at V and 7 bases at J, with 12 bases between the two ends. Germline CDR1 reads SNHLY; CDR2 reads FYNNEI. The DNA of the CDR3 is TGTGCCAGCAGTGAAGCGCTCGGGGTCCGTGAAAAACTGTTTTTT. Amino acids: CASSEALGVREKLFF.

The J gene is TRBJ1-5, the V gene TRBV30, with no clear D. CDR3 length: 13 amino acids. Trimming stripped 2 bases from V and 0 bases from J, with 5 bases between. Per the germline V gene, CDR1 is GTSNPN and CDR2 is SVGIG (reference sequence). The CDR3 protein is CAWSTDSNQPQHF. The CDR3 nucleotides are TGTGCCTGGAGTACGGATAGCAATCAGCCCCAGCATTTT.

The count of this clone is one. CDR3 DNA: TGCGCCAGCAGCTTGGGCCAGGGATCCTCCTACAATGAGCAGTTCTTC. This encodes CASSLGQGSSYNEQFF. The chain combines TRBV5-1 with TRBJ2-1; possible D gene TRBD1, 5 bases. Germline V gene lookup returns CDR1 SGHRS and CDR2 YFSETQ. The CDR3 extends over 16 amino acids. V lost 0 bases to trimming and J lost 0 bases, with 10 bases between them.

J is TRBJ2-7 and V is TRBV7-2; tentative D call: TRBD2 (6 bases). The CDR3 has 16 amino acids. The germline V gene encodes CDR1 SGHTA and CDR2 FQGNSA. Trimming left V 2 bases short and J 1 base short, with 15 bases between. CDR3 in amino acids: CASSLLIGAGSYEQYF. For the CDR3, the DNA is TGTGCCAGCAGCTTACTAATCGGCGCGGGATCCTACGAGCAGTACTTC.

The V call is TRBV12-5, the J call TRBJ1-3; no reliable D call. Germline V gene data show CDR1 as LGHNT and CDR2 as FRNRAP. V lost 0 bases and J 4 bases, leaving 19 bases between the germline ends. There are 18 residues in the CDR3. This CDR3 reads CASGLVQRALTHGNTIYF. CDR3 DNA: TGTGCTAGTGGTTTGGTACAAAGGGCGTTGACTCACGGAAACACCATATATTTT. The full variable domain, completed using reference TRBV12-5 and TRBJ1-3, is DARVTQTPRHKVTEMGQEVTMRCQPILGHNTVFWYRQTMMQGLELLAYFRNRAPLDDSGMPKDRFSAEMPDATLATLKIQPSEPRDSAVYFCASGLVQRALTHGNTIYFGEGSWLTVV.

V and J are TRBV6-5 and TRBJ1-1; TRBD1 agrees at 7 bases. The CDR3 is 14 residues long. V gave up 5 bases and J gave up 2 bases; unmatched junction bases: 5. Germline-derived CDR1 and CDR2 are MNHEY and SVGAGI. CDR3 sequence reads: CASSIRQGNTEAFF. CDR3 nucleotides: TGTGCCAGCAGTATACGACAGGGAAACACTGAAGCTTTCTTT.

V gene TRBV5-1 combines with J gene TRBJ2-7; 7 positions match TRBD1. J gave up 7 bases and V 5 bases, and 12 bases lay outside the gene matches. Germline assignment: CDR1 SGHRS and CDR2 YFSETQ. The CDR3 extends over 14 amino acids. CDR3 nucleotides: TGCGCCAGCAGGTTTACAGGGGATCAAGGGGAGCAGTACTTC. Its protein product is CASRFTGDQGEQYF.

The V gene is TRBV5-4, the J gene TRBJ2-3; TRBD1 is a possible D gene (6 bases). Germline CDR1 is SGHNT and CDR2 is YYREEE (reference sequence). This CDR3 region has 14 residues. Trimming pared 3 bases from V and 0 bases from J, leaving 8 bases between. The CDR3 DNA sequence: TGTGCCAGCAGCTCCGGACAGAGCACAGATACGCAGTATTTT. This gives the protein CASSSGQSTDTQYF.

The chain couples TRBV5-6 to TRBJ2-5, with 9 bases aligning to TRBD1. Germline CDR1 SGHDT, CDR2 YYEEEE. The CDR3 sequence is 15 residues long. J lost 2 bases, V lost 2 bases, and 4 bases had no gene match. The CDR3 DNA reads TGTGCCAGCAGCTTCACCGGGACAGGGCAAGAGACCCAGTACTTC. It encodes CASSFTGTGQETQYF.

The chain uses TRBV5-1 and TRBJ2-3; 12 bases fit TRBD1. With 4 bases clipped from V and 7 bases from J, the junction kept 10 bases outside the gene matches. Germline-derived CDR1 and CDR2 are SGHRS and YFSETQ. The length of the CDR3 is 16 residues. CDR3 sequence (DNA): TGCGCCAGCAGCGCACAGGGGACAGGGGGCAAAAATACGCAGTATTTT. Protein product: CASSAQGTGGKNTQYF.

The table lists this clone with a count of one. This chain uses TRBV5-6 with TRBJ2-7, with 11 bases fitting TRBD1. Germline trimming cut 3 bases from V and 3 bases from J; bases unmatched to any gene: 5. The CDR3 totals 15 residues. Looked up from germline, CDR1 is SGHDT and CDR2 is YYEEEE. The CDR3: CASSSWGQGVYEQYF. CDR3 bases: TGTGCCAGCAGCTCATGGGGACAGGGGGTCTACGAGCAGTACTTC.

The table lists this clone with a count of one. The CDR3 protein is CASSPERTRSVGSYEQYF. CDR3 in DNA: TGCGCCAGCAGCCCAGAGAGGACGCGGAGCGTCGGGTCCTACGAGCAGTACTTC. The chain is built from TRBV4-3 and TRBJ2-7, with D unresolved. This CDR3 comprises 18 residues. Germline V gene sequence: CDR1 LGHNA, CDR2 YSLEER. V lost 4 bases and J lost 1, with 23 bases in between.

J is TRBJ2-7 and V is TRBV4-3; no reliable D call. This CDR3 region has 15 residues. Trimming took off 0 bases at V and 0 bases at J, with 9 bases between the two ends. The V gene's germline CDR1 is LGHNA and CDR2 YSLEER. The chain's CDR3 is CASSQEITDSYEQYF. The CDR3 DNA is TGCGCCAGCAGCCAAGAAATTACAGACTCCTACGAGCAGTACTTC.

The rearrangement uses TRBV10-3 and TRBJ2-1; D is uncertain. Germline V gene sequence: CDR1 ENHRY, CDR2 SYGVKD. Trimming stripped 1 base from V and 7 bases from J, with 8 bases between. This CDR3 contains 13 residues. Written as DNA, the CDR3 is TGTGCCATCAGTGAGTATAGGGAAAATGAGCAGTTCTTC. It yields the protein CAISEYRENEQFF.

V gene TRBV7-8 combines with J gene TRBJ2-1; 10 bases match TRBD2. This CDR3 spans 19 amino acids. J was trimmed by 2 bases and V by 5 bases; bases with no gene match: 15. Germline lookup yields CDR1 SGHVS and CDR2 FQNEAQ. The CDR3 region has the DNA TGTGCCAGCAGCCCAAATCGGCTAGCGGGGGCTCCTCCCTACAATGAGCAGTTCTTC. Residues: CASSPNRLAGAPPYNEQFF.

V and J are TRBV19 and TRBJ1-1; TRBD1 matches at 7 bases. The trim removed 8 bases at V and 3 bases at J, leaving 3 bases unmatched. Germline V gives CDR1 LNHDA, CDR2 SQIVND (reference sequence). The CDR3 totals 12 residues. This chain's CDR3 is CASSQGYTEAFF. The CDR3 nucleotides read TGTGCCAGTTCACAGGGGTACACTGAAGCTTTCTTT.

The chain uses TRBV27 and TRBJ2-5; D remains unclear. Per the germline V gene, CDR1 is MNHEY and CDR2 is SMNVEV (reference sequence). This CDR3 has 14 amino acids. V was pared by 10 bases and J by 3 bases, with 18 bases between. CDR3: CATGRIGEKETQYF. CDR3 bases: TGTGCCACAGGACGGATCGGCGAGAAAGAGACCCAGTACTTC.

The chain employs TRBV5-6 and TRBJ1-1; D is undetermined. V lost 0 bases and J lost 1, with 4 bases in between. This CDR3 spans 13 amino acids. From germline, CDR1 is SGHDT and CDR2 YYEEEE. The CDR3, as DNA: TGTGCCAGCAGCTTGGTTTCGAACACTGAAGCTTTCTTT. The encoded protein is CASSLVSNTEAFF.

The chain links TRBV7-9 to TRBJ1-1; 7 bases are shared with TRBD1. This CDR3 comprises 15 residues. Germline values: CDR1 SEHNR, CDR2 FQNEAQ (reference sequence). V shed 5 bases, J shed 1 base, and the junction held 7 bases outside the gene matches. CDR3 loop: CASSLLTGPNTEAFF. The DNA for the CDR3 is TGTGCCAGCAGCCTATTGACAGGGCCGAACACTGAAGCTTTCTTT.

The chain has TRBV19 and TRBJ1-4, with D possibly matching TRBD1 (5 bases). Deletions cut 6 bases from V and 4 bases from J, with 9 bases between. This CDR3 comprises 13 residues. Germline V gene lookup returns CDR1 LNHDA and CDR2 SQIVND (reference sequence). CDR3 amino acids: CASRDTINEKLFF. DNA of the CDR3: TGTGCCAGTAGGGACACCATTAATGAAAAACTGTTTTTT.

This rearrangement joins TRBV7-3 to TRBJ1-5; D not certain. The germline V gene encodes CDR1 SGHTA and CDR2 FQGTGA. The CDR3 extends over 13 amino acids. Trimming pared 5 bases from V and 3 bases from J, leaving 8 bases between. The CDR3 DNA reads TGTGCCAGCAGCGTTTCCATCAATCAGCCCCAGCATTTT. Translating it yields CASSVSINQPQHF.